Listed below are T cell receptor beta chains from one sample, sequenced in a study of CD8+ T cells in alopecia areata. The assay was immunoSEQ multiplex PCR, and TCRdb's table has in-frame clones only and misses some. Among 150,000 to 250,000 clones listed, roughly 64% were seen once. This specimen was CD4+ T cells sorted from blood, taken at week 24, from a patient treated with tofacitinib. The origin of the receptors is a human donor with alopecia areata. The CDR3 runs from the conserved cysteine through the conserved F or W.

CDR3aa: CASSQDRHRETQYF
j_gene: TRBJ2-5
v_gene: TRBV4-1
len: 14

CDR3aa: CSVEGHGQSEGSREYSYEQYF
j_gene: TRBJ2-7
v_gene: TRBV29-1
len: 21

CDR3aa: CASGDRGTNTEAFF
j_gene: TRBJ1-1
v_gene: TRBV7-9
len: 14

CDR3aa: CASSPLAGGNGELFF
j_gene: TRBJ2-2
v_gene: TRBV19
len: 15

CDR3aa: CAASSTGFNQPQHF
j_gene: TRBJ1-5
v_gene: TRBV6-5
len: 14

CDR3aa: CASSGSGEETQYF
j_gene: TRBJ2-5
v_gene: TRBV2
len: 13

CDR3aa: CATRLGTGRTDTQYF
j_gene: TRBJ2-3
v_gene: TRBV5-1
len: 15

CDR3aa: CASSLGPTEADTQYF
j_gene: TRBJ2-3
v_gene: TRBV5-1
len: 15

CDR3aa: CASSGAGTSGTDTQYF
j_gene: TRBJ2-3
v_gene: TRBV25-1
len: 16

CDR3aa: CASSFGTSGSKETQYF
j_gene: TRBJ2-5
v_gene: TRBV5-4
len: 16

CDR3aa: CSVYWRGGDTQYF
j_gene: TRBJ2-3
v_gene: TRBV29-1
len: 13

CDR3aa: CSAEREAEAFF
j_gene: TRBJ1-1
v_gene: TRBV29-1
len: 11

CDR3aa: CASRGTVNSPLHF
j_gene: TRBJ1-6
v_gene: TRBV2
len: 13

CDR3aa: CASSLRSWTGPSYNEQFF
j_gene: TRBJ2-1
v_gene: TRBV4-1
len: 18

CDR3aa: CASLQQGGAVYEQYF
j_gene: TRBJ2-7
v_gene: TRBV6-5
len: 15

CDR3aa: CASSLKEVGAHYF
j_gene: TRBJ2-7
v_gene: TRBV25-1
len: 13

CDR3aa: CASSLIPDTQYF
j_gene: TRBJ2-3
v_gene: TRBV11-2
len: 12

CDR3aa: CATKPGGSSYEQYF
j_gene: TRBJ2-7
v_gene: TRBV25-1
len: 14

CDR3aa: CAWTQGTEAFF
j_gene: TRBJ1-1
v_gene: TRBV30
len: 11

CDR3aa: CSVGDRGGSEAFF
j_gene: TRBJ1-1
v_gene: TRBV29-1
len: 13

CDR3aa: CASNREGPDQPQHF
j_gene: TRBJ1-5
v_gene: TRBV5-1
len: 14

CDR3aa: CSVEGQGASEQFF
j_gene: TRBJ2-1
v_gene: TRBV29-1
len: 13

CDR3aa: CASSVAGGSVSSGGSNNEQFF
j_gene: TRBJ2-1
v_gene: TRBV9
len: 21

CDR3aa: CASSESRLTTDTQYF
j_gene: TRBJ2-3
v_gene: TRBV25-1
len: 15

CDR3aa: CASSLLANSPLHF
j_gene: TRBJ1-6
v_gene: TRBV5-6
len: 13

CDR3aa: CSVLGLAGGTDTQYF
j_gene: TRBJ2-3
v_gene: TRBV29-1
len: 15

CDR3aa: CAISGTGGVYEQYF
j_gene: TRBJ2-7
v_gene: TRBV10-3
len: 14

CDR3aa: CASSSRTGRTGELFF
j_gene: TRBJ2-2
v_gene: TRBV6-5
len: 15

CDR3aa: CASSLGQGWNQPQHF
j_gene: TRBJ1-5
v_gene: TRBV5-6
len: 15

CDR3aa: CASRRGSTDTQYF
j_gene: TRBJ2-3
v_gene: TRBV27
len: 13

CDR3aa: CASSASRDGPQHF
j_gene: TRBJ1-5
v_gene: TRBV6-5
len: 13

CDR3aa: CASTGENQPQHF
j_gene: TRBJ1-5
v_gene: TRBV19
len: 12

CDR3aa: CASSLGGTGANVLTF
j_gene: TRBJ2-6
v_gene: TRBV11-2
len: 15

CDR3aa: CASSLLSRGTGETQYF
j_gene: TRBJ2-5
v_gene: TRBV5-1
len: 16

CDR3aa: CASSEAGTVEFF
j_gene: TRBJ2-1
v_gene: TRBV2
len: 12

CDR3aa: CASSGLQGVRTYEQYF
j_gene: TRBJ2-7
v_gene: TRBV18
len: 16

CDR3aa: CSIRQGLEQYF
j_gene: TRBJ2-7
v_gene: TRBV29-1
len: 11

CDR3aa: CASSPTNEKLFF
j_gene: TRBJ1-4
v_gene: TRBV19
len: 12